Listed below are T cell receptor beta chains from one sample, sequenced in a study of siplizumab effects on memory and regulatory T cells. Here immunoSEQ multiplex PCR was the method, and the copy in TCRdb shows in-frame clones only, minus some. This table holds around 97,000 clones, roughly 94% found once. The sequencing sample was made of non-Treg CD4+ T cells sorted from blood. These receptors were taken from a human donor in good health. Each CDR3 is given with its conserved first and last residue. The order of the fields is CDR3 DNA, CDR3 protein, V gene, clone size, D gene, J gene. D genes are given only for firm matches. Size is omitted from some rows. Given values are once, few, many or a class for expanded clones.

TGTGCCAGCAGCTTAGGTTCCTCCTACAATGAGCAGTTCTTC	CASSLGSSYNEQFF	TRBV7-6	.	.	TRBJ2-1
TGCGCCAGCAGCTCGTTCGGGGCCGGGGAGCTGTTTTTT	CASSSFGAGELFF	TRBV5-1	.	.	TRBJ2-2
TGTGCCTGGAGTGCAGTAATCGGAGCCCTCTCTGGAAACACCATATATTTT	CAWSAVIGALSGNTIYF	TRBV30	.	.	TRBJ1-3
TGTGCCAGCACCCGGGAGCTGCACACCGGGGAGCTGTTTTTT	CASTRELHTGELFF	TRBV6-5	.	.	TRBJ2-2
TGTGCCAGCATTGGACTTACGAACACCGAGGAGCTGTTTTTT	CASIGLTNTEELFF	TRBV6-6	once	.	TRBJ2-2
TGTGCCAGCAGCTTTACAGGGGGCGCCAAAAACATTCAGTACTTC	CASSFTGGAKNIQYF	TRBV28	.	TRBD1	TRBJ2-4
TGTGCCAGCAGCTTGAGTACTAGCGGTACAGATACGCAGTATTTT	CASSLSTSGTDTQYF	TRBV7-7	.	TRBD2	TRBJ2-3
TGTGCCAGCACCCGGGACAGGGGAAACACTGAAGCTTTCTTT	CASTRDRGNTEAFF	TRBV6-5	.	TRBD1	TRBJ1-1
TGTGCCAGCAGTGATAGCTCCATCGGAAGACGGAGCACAGATACGCAGTATTTT	CASSDSSIGRRSTDTQYF	TRBV2	.	.	TRBJ2-3
TGTGCCAGCAGCTTTAGAAGTTACAACACCGGGGAGCTGTTTTTT	CASSFRSYNTGELFF	TRBV5-6	.	.	TRBJ2-2
TGCAGCGTTGACATTAATGAAAAACTGTTTTTT	CSVDINEKLFF	TRBV29-1	.	.	TRBJ1-4
TGCAGCGTTCGGACTAGCGGGAGGGCAGATACGCAGTATTTT	CSVRTSGRADTQYF	TRBV29-1	.	TRBD2	TRBJ2-3
TGTGCCAGCACGCCCCCAGGGCGGACTGAAGCTTTCTTT	CASTPPGRTEAFF	TRBV28	.	.	TRBJ1-1
TGTGCCAGCAGTCCCTCCCGGGTCACAGATACGCAGTATTTT	CASSPSRVTDTQYF	TRBV27	.	.	TRBJ2-3
TGTGCCAGCAGCCGATTACTAGGGTTAGAGACCCAGTACTTC	CASSRLLGLETQYF	TRBV7-6	.	.	TRBJ2-5
TGTGCCAGCCGGGACACTTATGAAAAACTGTTTTTT	CASRDTYEKLFF	TRBV2	.	.	TRBJ1-4
TGTGCCAGCAGTATGTACCAAGAGACCCAGTACTTC	CASSMYQETQYF	TRBV2	.	.	TRBJ2-5
TGTGCCAGCAGCCAAGGGTTCAGGGCAGTAAGCACAGATACGCAGTATTTT	CASSQGFRAVSTDTQYF	TRBV14	.	.	TRBJ2-3
TGCGCCAGCAGCTTGGGAGACAGGGCTTCTGAAGCTTTCTTT	CASSLGDRASEAFF	TRBV5-1	few	TRBD1	TRBJ1-1
TGTGCCAGTAGTATAATTACTAGCGGGACACGCAAAAACATTCAGTACTTC	CASSIITSGTRKNIQYF	TRBV19	.	TRBD2	TRBJ2-4
TGTGCCAGCAGCTTTGGGGCCAGGGTTGGCTATGGCTACACCTTC	CASSFGARVGYGYTF	TRBV7-2	.	.	TRBJ1-2
TGTGCCAGCAGCCCATCCGGAGTCTATGAAGCTTTCTTT	CASSPSGVYEAFF	TRBV5-4	.	.	TRBJ1-1